The 9 T cell receptor beta chains below all came from one sample that was sequenced in a study of T cells in Graves' hyperthyroidism and ophthalmopathy. Researchers took RNA transcripts and amplified the TCR beta CDR3 regions from them. Primed by the HTBI set, a first-round RT-PCR was run on the TCR CDR3. One entry per CDR3 protein results from TCRdb running MiXCR on the multiplex PCR reads. The table has around 500,000 distinct CDR3 sequences, 15% to 20% seen once. The sequencing sample was made of blood. These receptors came from a woman aged 25 to 39 with Graves' ophthalmopathy.

This clonotype was seen repeatedly, ten times or more. The V gene is TRBV6-1, the J gene TRBJ1-2; 7 bases are shared with TRBD1. The length of the CDR3 is 17 residues. V lost 5 bases to trimming and J lost 8 bases; unmatched junction nucleotides: 20. Germline CDR1 reads MNHNS; CDR2 reads SASEGT. The DNA of the CDR3 is TGTGCCAGCAGTTCCCTACCCGGGACAGACACCGGACGGGGCTACACCTTC. Its translation is CASSSLPGTDTGRGYTF.

This chain connects TRBV28 to TRBJ1-2, with D hard to call. The CDR3 has 12 residues. Germline V gene lookup returns CDR1 MDHEN and CDR2 SYDVKM. Trimming shortened V by 1 base and J by 8 bases, and 8 bases separated the two germline ends. As DNA, the CDR3 is TGTGCCAGCAGTTTATCCCAGTACGGCTACACCTTC. Its translation: CASSLSQYGYTF.

The CDR3 DNA sequence: TGTGCCAGTAGTCCGCGGGACTGGAGCTCCTACAATGAGCAGTTCTTC. This gives the protein CASSPRDWSSYNEQFF. This chain uses TRBV19 with TRBJ2-1, with a possible D match to TRBD2 (6 bases). Germline CDR1 LNHDA, CDR2 SQIVND (reference sequence). This CDR3 contains 16 residues. Trimming took off 5 bases at V and 0 bases at J, with 14 bases between the two ends.

The rearrangement uses TRBV6-1 and TRBJ2-3; D may correspond to TRBD1 or TRBD2 (5 bases each). Germline V gives CDR1 MNHNS, CDR2 SASEGT. With 7 bases removed from V and 2 bases from J, the gap between germline ends came to 19 bases. The CDR3 runs to 16 residues. This chain's CDR3 is CASNPRTFGTTDTQYF. The CDR3 nucleotides read TGTGCCAGCAACCCGCGGACATTTGGGACCACAGATACGCAGTATTTT.

A few counts support this clonotype. The rearrangement uses TRBV7-2 and TRBJ2-1, with 8 bases aligning to TRBD2. The trim removed 3 bases at V and 7 bases at J, leaving 20 bases unmatched. Looked up from germline, CDR1 is SGHTA and CDR2 is FQGNSA. This CDR3 has 19 amino acids. As DNA, the CDR3 is TGTGCCAGCAGCTTTAGGACGGGACTAGTTCTTAAGGTTAGGAATGAGCAGTTCTTC. Translating it yields CASSFRTGLVLKVRNEQFF.

The rearrangement joins TRBV13 to TRBJ2-5; 9 bases are a match to TRBD1. V gave up 0 bases and J gave up 12 bases; unmatched junction bases: 2. The V gene's germline CDR1 is PRHDT and CDR2 FYEKMQ (reference sequence). CDR3 size: 12 residues. CDR3 nucleotide sequence: TGTGCCAGCAGCTTAGGCGGACAGGGGAAGTACTTC. Its translation is CASSLGGQGKYF.

V and J are TRBV7-2 and TRBJ1-4; no firm D call. There are 14 residues in the CDR3. Deletions cut 2 bases from V and 8 bases from J, with 12 bases between. The V gene's germline CDR1 is SGHTA and CDR2 FQGNSA. CDR3 sequence (DNA): TGTGCCAGCAGCTTAAGCCCAGCGAGAGAAAAACTGTTTTTT. Its translation is CASSLSPAREKLFF.

This clonotype was counted ten times or more. The chain couples TRBV30 to TRBJ1-4; D unclear. The V gene lost 5 bases and the J gene lost 8 bases, with 15 bases spanning the gap. This CDR3 is 13 amino acids long. Germline assignment: CDR1 GTSNPN and CDR2 SVGIG (reference sequence). DNA of the CDR3: TGTGCCTGGGTCCCGGCGGATTCCGAAAAACTGTTTTTT. Its protein is CAWVPADSEKLFF.

This clonotype was found many times. The chain couples TRBV5-1 to TRBJ2-1; the D gene could be TRBD1 or TRBD2 (5 bases each). The CDR3 is made up of 16 amino acids. Germline CDR1 reads SGHRS; CDR2 reads YFSETQ. The V and J ends lost 4 bases and 5 bases respectively, with 19 bases between them. CDR3 amino acids: CASSLATGTENNEQFF. CDR3 bases: TGCGCCAGCAGCCTGGCAACCGGGACGGAGAACAATGAGCAGTTCTTC.